This is a list of T cell receptor beta chains from one sample in a study of T cell repertoires in cytomegalovirus infection. TCRdb used MiXCR to reprocess the reads, holding one entry per CDR3 protein. The table shows some 400,000 distinct CDR3 sequences, with approximately 33% occurring only once. The sequenced sample consisted of PBMCs. The receptor set was obtained from a human donor in good health (CMV status not recorded). Some clones in this sample may be carry-over from other donors' samples. Each CDR3 is given without its conserved first and last residue. Fields, in order: D gene, V gene, CDR3 protein. The D gene is left open where the match is weak.

TRBD1 TRBV7-8 ASSSPTGMGTEAF
NA TRBV7-9 ASSFGSGDEQY
TRBD2 TRBV5-4 ASRGGGATDTQY
TRBD2 TRBV7-2 ASSLNPSGGITDTQY
NA TRBV7-9 ASSFPFPDTQY
TRBD1 TRBV6-5 SSSRRTGENYGYT
TRBD2 TRBV6-5 ASSYSSGRDAETQY
TRBD2 TRBV6-2/TRBV6-3 ASSYFGSGAPYEQY
TRBD1 TRBV27 ASRPQGAKSNQPQH
TRBD1 TRBV7-2 ASSHAGQGASGETMF
NA TRBV7-2 ASSPPTKGEQY
TRBD1 TRBV7-6 ASSLAGTALSGNTIY
NA TRBV5-1 ASSSAVVSYNEQF
TRBD1 TRBV20-1 SARGGTAEAF
TRBD1 TRBV7-8 ASSLGQAVQGSYEQY
NA TRBV6-1 ASSEGGTFSYEQY
TRBD1 TRBV2 ASIAEGADTQY
NA TRBV7-6 ASSRRAPVDYGYT
TRBD2 TRBV4-1 ASSPQSGLDYNEQF
NA TRBV4-3 ASSQTHGGVIVETQY
NA TRBV2 ASTKKGGVNTGELF